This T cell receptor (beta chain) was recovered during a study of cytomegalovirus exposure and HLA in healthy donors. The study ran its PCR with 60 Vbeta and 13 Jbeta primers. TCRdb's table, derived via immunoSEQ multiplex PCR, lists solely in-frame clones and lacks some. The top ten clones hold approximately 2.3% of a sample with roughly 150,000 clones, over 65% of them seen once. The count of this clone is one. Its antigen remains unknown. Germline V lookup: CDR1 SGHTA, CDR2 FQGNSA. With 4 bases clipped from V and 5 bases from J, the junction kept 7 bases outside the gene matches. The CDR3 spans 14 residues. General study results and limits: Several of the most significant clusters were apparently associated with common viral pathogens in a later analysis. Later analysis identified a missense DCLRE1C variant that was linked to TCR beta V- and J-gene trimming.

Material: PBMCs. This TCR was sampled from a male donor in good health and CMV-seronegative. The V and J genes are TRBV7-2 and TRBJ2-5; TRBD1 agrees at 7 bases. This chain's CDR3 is CASSSQSRGETQYF. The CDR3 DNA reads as TGTGCCAGCAGCTCCCAGTCCAGGGGGGAGACCCAGTACTTC.